The subject of this entry is one T cell receptor (beta chain). The CDR3 extends over 13 amino acids. CDR1 is GTSNPN, CDR2 SVGIG, per germline (reference sequence). Trimming cost V 8 bases and J 7 bases; bases outside gene matches: 7. These data come from a study of blood T cell repertoires in COVID-19. Whole-study context: PBMCs, B-cell-depleted T cells, or T cells provided the cDNA or gDNA that made up the material.

Using immunoSEQ multiplex PCR, the repertoire was profiled, and TCRdb retains in-frame clones only, with some absent. The profile shows fewer than 250,000 clones, 92% of them singletons. The receptor was derived from a man in his fifties or sixties with COVID-19, enrolled during active disease. The sample consisted of peripheral blood. This chain uses TRBV30 with TRBJ1-6; 8 nucleotides line up with TRBD1. CDR3 protein: CAGRGQENSPLHF. The CDR3 DNA reads TGTGCCGGTCGGGGACAGGAAAATTCACCCCTCCACTTT.